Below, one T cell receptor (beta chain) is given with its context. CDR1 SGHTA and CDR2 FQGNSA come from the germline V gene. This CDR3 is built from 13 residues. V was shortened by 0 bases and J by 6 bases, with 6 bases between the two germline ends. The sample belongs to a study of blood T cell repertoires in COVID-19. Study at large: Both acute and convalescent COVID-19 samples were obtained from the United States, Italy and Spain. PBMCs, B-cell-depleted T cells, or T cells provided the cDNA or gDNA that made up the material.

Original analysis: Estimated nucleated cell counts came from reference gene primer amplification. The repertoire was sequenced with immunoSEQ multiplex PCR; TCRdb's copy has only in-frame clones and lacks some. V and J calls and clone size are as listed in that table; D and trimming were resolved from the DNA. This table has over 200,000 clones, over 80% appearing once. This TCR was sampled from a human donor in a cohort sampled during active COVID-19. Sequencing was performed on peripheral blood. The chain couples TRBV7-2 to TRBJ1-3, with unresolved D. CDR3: CASSLARENTIYF. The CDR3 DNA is TGTGCCAGCAGCTTAGCGAGGGAAAACACCATATATTTT.